This T cell receptor beta chain was sequenced during a study of T cells after somatic rescue of genetic block. Using immunoSEQ multiplex PCR, the repertoire was profiled, and TCRdb retains in-frame clones only, with some absent. Here the sample spans around 70,000 clones, just under 95% being singletons. CDR1 MDHEN and CDR2 SYDVKM come from the germline V gene. Trimming cost V 8 bases and J 0 bases, with 10 bases left between them. There are 13 residues in the CDR3. Sequenced input: peripheral blood mononuclear cells (PBMCs). The chain links TRBV28 to TRBJ1-1; D is unclear. The clonotype originates from a middle-aged man. The CDR3 loop reads CASLNGLNTEAFF. CDR3 sequence (DNA): TGTGCCAGCTTAAACGGATTGAACACTGAAGCTTTCTTT.